This T cell receptor (beta chain) comes out of a study of blood T cell repertoires in COVID-19. For the study at large: Sources were T cells, B-cell-depleted T cells, or PBMCs; the material itself was cDNA or gDNA.

Participants came from fewer than 25 US areas, aged about 18 to 89 years. Cohort allocation depended upon clinical history that participants reported. This clone was picked up one time. This table comes from immunoSEQ multiplex PCR, and its TCRdb copy is limited to in-frame clones, with some not included. The sample contains 200,000 to 250,000 clones, around nine tenths of which appear only once. This receptor was identified in a woman aged 50 to 60 with acute COVID-19. The sample was PBMCs or T cells enriched from blood (not recorded which).

CDR3 amino acids: CASSDYLGLANRWGTYEQYF. The CDR3 DNA follows: TGTGCCAGCAGTGATTATTTGGGACTAGCTAATCGCTGGGGGACCTACGAGCAGTACTTC. The chain is built from TRBV2 and TRBJ2-7; 9 bases line up with TRBD2. The CDR3 spans 20 residues. Trimming at V came to 3 bases and at J to 2 bases, leaving 20 bases not matched to a gene. The germline V gene encodes CDR1 SNHLY and CDR2 FYNNEI.